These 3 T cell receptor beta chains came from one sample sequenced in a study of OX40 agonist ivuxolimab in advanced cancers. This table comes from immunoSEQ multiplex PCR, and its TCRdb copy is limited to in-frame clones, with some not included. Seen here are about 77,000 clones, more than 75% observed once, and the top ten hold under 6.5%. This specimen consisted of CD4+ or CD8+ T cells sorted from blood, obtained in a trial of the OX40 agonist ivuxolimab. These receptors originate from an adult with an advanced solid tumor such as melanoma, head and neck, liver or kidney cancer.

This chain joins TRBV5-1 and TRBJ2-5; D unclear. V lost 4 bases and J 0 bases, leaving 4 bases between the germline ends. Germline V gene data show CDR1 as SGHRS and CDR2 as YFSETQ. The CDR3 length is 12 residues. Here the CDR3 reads CASSPNQETQYF. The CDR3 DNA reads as TGCGCCAGCAGCCCAAACCAAGAGACCCAGTACTTC.

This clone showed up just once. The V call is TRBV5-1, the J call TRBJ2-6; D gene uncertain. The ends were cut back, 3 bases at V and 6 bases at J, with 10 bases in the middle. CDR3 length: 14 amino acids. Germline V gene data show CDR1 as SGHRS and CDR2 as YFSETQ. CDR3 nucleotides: TGCGCCAGCAGCTGGAACCCTGTGGCCAACGTCCTGACTTTC. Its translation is CASSWNPVANVLTF.

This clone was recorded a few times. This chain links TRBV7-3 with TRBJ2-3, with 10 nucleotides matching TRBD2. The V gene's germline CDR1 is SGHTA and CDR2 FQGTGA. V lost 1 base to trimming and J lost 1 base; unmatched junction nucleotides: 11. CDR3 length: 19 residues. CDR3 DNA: TGTGCCAGCAGCTTAAAACCAGCGGGGGGGCTGGGTCGCACAGATACGCAGTATTTT. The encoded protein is CASSLKPAGGLGRTDTQYF.